This TCR beta chain was profiled in a study of cytomegalovirus exposure and HLA in healthy donors. Overall study context: Early released data comprised about 84 million unique TCRs from HLA-typed donors. Study results and caveats: Equally common other TCR beta chains were less clonally expanded than HLA-associated ones, a later analysis found. TCR sequences were mostly rare, though some public TCRs occurred in many donors. As a later analysis revealed, most CMV-associated TCR beta chains appeared HLA-restricted.

Details on this clone: Its target is unknown.

PCR involved 60 Vbeta and 13 Jbeta primers. TCRdb keeps only in-frame clones here, not all; method: immunoSEQ multiplex PCR. The sample lists more than 130,000 clones; just under 80% were seen once. The sequenced sample was PBMCs. The clonotype originates from a man between 25 and 39 years old in good health and CMV-seronegative.

In DNA, the CDR3 is TGTGCCAGTAGGAGGGGGACAGGGGGGGCTGAAGCTTTCTTT. Amino acids: CASRRGTGGAEAFF. The chain carries TRBV5-6 and TRBJ1-1; 11 bases align to TRBD1. The CDR3 contains 14 residues. J lost 6 bases, V lost 8 bases, and 9 bases had no gene match. Germline assignment: CDR1 SGHDT and CDR2 YYEEEE.